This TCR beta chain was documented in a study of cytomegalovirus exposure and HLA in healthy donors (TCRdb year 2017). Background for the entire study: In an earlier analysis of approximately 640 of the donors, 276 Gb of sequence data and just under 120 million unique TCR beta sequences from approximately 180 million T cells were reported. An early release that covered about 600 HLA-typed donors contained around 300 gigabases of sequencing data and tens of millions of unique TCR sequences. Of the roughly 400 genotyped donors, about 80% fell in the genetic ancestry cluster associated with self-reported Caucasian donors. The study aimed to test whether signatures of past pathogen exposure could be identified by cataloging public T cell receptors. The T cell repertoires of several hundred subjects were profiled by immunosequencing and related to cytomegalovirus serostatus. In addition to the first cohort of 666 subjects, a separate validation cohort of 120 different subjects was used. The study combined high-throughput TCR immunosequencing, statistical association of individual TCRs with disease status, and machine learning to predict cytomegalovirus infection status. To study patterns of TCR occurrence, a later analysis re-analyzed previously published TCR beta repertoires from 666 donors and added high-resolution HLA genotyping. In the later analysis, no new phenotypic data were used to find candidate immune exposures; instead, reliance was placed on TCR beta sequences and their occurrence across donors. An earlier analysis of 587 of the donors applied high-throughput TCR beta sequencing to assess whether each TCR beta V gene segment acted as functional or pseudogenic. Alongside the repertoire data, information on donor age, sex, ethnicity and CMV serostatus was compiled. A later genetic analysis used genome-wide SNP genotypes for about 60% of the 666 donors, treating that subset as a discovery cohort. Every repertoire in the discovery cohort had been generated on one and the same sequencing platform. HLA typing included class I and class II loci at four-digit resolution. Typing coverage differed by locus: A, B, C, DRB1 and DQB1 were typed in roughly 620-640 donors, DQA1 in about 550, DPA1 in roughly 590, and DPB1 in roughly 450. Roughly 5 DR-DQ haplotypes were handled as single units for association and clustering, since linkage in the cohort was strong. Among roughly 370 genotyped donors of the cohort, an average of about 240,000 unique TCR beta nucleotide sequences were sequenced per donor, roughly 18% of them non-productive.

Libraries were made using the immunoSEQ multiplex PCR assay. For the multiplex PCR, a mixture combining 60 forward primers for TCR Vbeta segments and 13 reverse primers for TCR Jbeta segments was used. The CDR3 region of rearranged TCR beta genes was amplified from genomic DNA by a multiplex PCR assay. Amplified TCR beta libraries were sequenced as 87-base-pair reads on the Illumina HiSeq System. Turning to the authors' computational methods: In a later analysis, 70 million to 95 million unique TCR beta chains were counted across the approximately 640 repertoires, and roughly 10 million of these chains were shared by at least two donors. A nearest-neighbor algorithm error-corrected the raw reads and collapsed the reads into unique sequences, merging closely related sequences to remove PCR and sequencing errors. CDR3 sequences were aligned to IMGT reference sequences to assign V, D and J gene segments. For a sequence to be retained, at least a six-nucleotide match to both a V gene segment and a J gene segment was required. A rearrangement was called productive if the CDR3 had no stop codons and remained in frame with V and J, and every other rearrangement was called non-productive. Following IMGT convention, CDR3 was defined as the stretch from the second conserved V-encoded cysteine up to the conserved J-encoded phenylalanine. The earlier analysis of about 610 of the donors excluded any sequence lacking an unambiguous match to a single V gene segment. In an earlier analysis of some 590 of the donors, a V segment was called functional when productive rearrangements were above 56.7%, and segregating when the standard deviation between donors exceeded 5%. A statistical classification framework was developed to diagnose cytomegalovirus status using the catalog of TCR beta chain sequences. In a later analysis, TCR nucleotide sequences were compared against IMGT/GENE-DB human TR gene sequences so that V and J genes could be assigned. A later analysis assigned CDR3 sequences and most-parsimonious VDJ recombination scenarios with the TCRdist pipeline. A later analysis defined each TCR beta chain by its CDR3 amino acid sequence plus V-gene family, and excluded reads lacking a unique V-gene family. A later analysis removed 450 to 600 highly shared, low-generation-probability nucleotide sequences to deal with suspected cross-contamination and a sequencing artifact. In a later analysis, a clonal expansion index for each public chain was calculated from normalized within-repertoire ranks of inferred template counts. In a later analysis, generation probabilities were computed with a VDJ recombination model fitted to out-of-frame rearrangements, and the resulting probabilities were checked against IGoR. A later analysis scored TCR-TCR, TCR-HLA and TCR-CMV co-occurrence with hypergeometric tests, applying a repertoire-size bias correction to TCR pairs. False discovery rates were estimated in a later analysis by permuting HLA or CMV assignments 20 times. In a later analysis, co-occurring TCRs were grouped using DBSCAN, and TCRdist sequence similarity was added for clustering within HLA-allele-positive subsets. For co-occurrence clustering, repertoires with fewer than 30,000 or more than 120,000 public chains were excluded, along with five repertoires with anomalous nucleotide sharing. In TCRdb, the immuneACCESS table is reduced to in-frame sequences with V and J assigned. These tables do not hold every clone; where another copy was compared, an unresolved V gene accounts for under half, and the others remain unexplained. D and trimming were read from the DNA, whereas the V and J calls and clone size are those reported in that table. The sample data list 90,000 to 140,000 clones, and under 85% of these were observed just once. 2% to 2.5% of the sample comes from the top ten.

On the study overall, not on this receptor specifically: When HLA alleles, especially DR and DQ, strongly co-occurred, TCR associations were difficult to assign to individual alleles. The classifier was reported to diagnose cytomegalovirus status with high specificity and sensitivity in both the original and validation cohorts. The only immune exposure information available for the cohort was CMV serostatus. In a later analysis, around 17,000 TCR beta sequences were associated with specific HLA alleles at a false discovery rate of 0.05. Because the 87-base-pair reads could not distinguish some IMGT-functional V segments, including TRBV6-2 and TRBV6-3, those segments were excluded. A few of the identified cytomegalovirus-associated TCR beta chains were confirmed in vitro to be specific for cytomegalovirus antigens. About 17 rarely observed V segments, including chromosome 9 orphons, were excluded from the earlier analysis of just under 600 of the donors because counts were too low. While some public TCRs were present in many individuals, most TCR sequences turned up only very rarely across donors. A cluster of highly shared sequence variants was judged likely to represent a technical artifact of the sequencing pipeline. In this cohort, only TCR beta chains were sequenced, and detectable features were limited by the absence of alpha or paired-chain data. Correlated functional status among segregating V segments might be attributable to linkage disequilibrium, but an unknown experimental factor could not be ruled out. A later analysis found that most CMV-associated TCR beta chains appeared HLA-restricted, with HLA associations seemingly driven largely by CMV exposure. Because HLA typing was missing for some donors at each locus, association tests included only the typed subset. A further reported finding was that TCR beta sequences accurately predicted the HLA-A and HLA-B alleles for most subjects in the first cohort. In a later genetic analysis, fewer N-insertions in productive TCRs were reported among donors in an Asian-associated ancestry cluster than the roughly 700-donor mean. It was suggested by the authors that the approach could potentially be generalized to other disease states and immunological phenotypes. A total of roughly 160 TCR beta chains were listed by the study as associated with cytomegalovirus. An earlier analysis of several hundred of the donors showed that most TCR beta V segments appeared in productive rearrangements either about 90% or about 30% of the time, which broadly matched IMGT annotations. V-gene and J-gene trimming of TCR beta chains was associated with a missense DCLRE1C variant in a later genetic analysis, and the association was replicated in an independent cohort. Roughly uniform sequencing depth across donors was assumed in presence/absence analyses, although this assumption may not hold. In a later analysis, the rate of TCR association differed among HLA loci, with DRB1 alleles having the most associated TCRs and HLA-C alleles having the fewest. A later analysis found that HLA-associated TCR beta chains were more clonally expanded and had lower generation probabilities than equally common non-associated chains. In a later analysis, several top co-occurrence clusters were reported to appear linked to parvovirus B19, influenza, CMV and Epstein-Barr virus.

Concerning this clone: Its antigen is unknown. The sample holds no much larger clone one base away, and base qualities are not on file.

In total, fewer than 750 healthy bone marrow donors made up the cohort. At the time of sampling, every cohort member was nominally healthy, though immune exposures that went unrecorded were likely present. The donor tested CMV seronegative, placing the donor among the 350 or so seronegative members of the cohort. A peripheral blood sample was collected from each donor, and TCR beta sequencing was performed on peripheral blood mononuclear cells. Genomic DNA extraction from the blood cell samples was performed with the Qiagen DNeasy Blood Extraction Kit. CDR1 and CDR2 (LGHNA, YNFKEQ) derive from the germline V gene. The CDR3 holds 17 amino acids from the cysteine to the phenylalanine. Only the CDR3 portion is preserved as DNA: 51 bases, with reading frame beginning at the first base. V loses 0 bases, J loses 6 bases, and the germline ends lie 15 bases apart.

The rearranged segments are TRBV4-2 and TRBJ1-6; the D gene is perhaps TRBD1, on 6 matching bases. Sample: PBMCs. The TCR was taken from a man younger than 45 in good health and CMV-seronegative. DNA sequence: TGTGCCAGCAGCCAAGAAAATCAGGGGTCTCTTAATTCACCCCTCCACTTT. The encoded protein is CASSQENQGSLNSPLHF.